Each of the 16 T cell receptor beta chains below was sequenced from the same sample in a study of T cells in Graves' hyperthyroidism and ophthalmopathy (dated by TCRdb to the late 2010s). Receptor amplification or capture employed multiplex PCR. Data came from an Illumina HiSeq 2000. TCR beta CDR3 regions were amplified from RNA transcripts. The first round of RT-PCR for the TCR CDR3 was performed with the HTBI primer set and the Qiagen OneStep RT-PCR kit. TCRdb ran its own pipeline on the public reads, namely fastp trimming at Q25 and MiXCR clone calling, and kept in-frame beta chains. Entries that share a CDR3 protein sequence are merged under the most common genes and DNA. The sample table lists over 700,000 distinct CDR3 sequences, roughly 40% of them with a count of one. The ten largest account for 8.9% of the sample. Sequenced input: blood. Receptors were obtained from a man aged 18 to 30 with Graves' hyperthyroidism.

In this sample, this clonotype turned up many times. V usage is TRBV2 and J usage is TRBJ1-1, with D tentatively TRBD1 (5 bases). Per germline, CDR1 SNHLY and CDR2 FYNNEI. The ends were cut back, 6 bases at V and 3 bases at J, with 11 bases in the middle. This CDR3 contains 13 residues. The DNA for the CDR3 is TGTGCCAGCAGGGGGGTATTGGACACTGAAGCTTTCTTT. Translated, it gives CASRGVLDTEAFF.

In its sample, this clonotype was seen a few times. The chain couples TRBV6-6 to TRBJ1-2; perhaps TRBD1 as D (6 bases). Trimming took off 2 bases at V and 8 bases at J, with 15 bases between the two ends. CDR1 MNHNY and CDR2 SVGAGI come from the germline V gene (reference sequence). The CDR3 has 14 residues. CDR3: CASSYEGSGVGYTF. CDR3 sequence (DNA): TGTGCCAGCAGTTACGAGGGGTCAGGGGTCGGCTACACCTTC.

Regarding this clonotype: The germline gene is not matched at one end of the junction; a read error may be the cause. The V and J genes are TRBV6-5 and TRBJ1-1, with D maybe TRBD1 (5 bases). CDR3 length: 14 amino acids. Per the germline V gene, CDR1 is MNHEY and CDR2 is SVGAGI. DNA of the CDR3: TGTGCCAGCAGCGCCCACGAGGGGAACACTGAGGCTTTCTTT. Its translation: CASSAHEGNTEAFF.

This clonotype was found a few times. One base away lies a much larger clone, so this may be a sequencing read error. The V call is TRBV12-3 or TRBV12-4, the J call TRBJ1-4; D gene ambiguous. V dropped 4 bases and J dropped 8 bases, with 5 bases sitting between them. The CDR3 loop spans 11 amino acids. CDR3 amino acids: CASSSREKLFF. The CDR3 region has the DNA TGTGCCAGCAGTTCTCGGGAAAAACTGTTTTTT.

This clonotype was counted a few times. The rearrangement links TRBV7-2 to TRBJ1-3; TRBD1 aligns across 9 bases. The CDR3 runs 17 residues. Germline assignment: CDR1 SGHTA and CDR2 FQGNSA. The V gene end was trimmed by 3 bases and the J gene end by 1 base; junction bases not matched to a gene: 7. CDR3 amino acids: CASSLLDRGESGNTIYF. In DNA, the CDR3 is TGTGCCAGCAGCTTGTTAGACAGGGGGGAATCTGGAAACACCATATATTTT.

This clonotype came up many times. The chain couples TRBV10-3 to TRBJ2-5, with TRBD1 as a possible D gene (5 bases). V was clipped by 3 bases and J by 4 bases, with 9 bases between them. The V gene's germline CDR1 is ENHRY and CDR2 SYGVKD. The CDR3 runs to 13 residues. The CDR3 region has the DNA TGTGCCATCAGTGACAGGGATGGAGAGACCCAGTACTTC. Translated: CAISDRDGETQYF.

The rearrangement joins TRBV7-2 to TRBJ1-5; 8 bases map to TRBD1. The J segment lost 4 bases and the V segment lost 5 bases, leaving 7 bases of the junction unmatched. Germline CDR1 reads SGHTA; CDR2 reads FQGNSA. The CDR3 is made up of 15 amino acids. DNA of the CDR3: TGTGCCAGCAGCCCCCGGACAGGGTGGAATCAGCCCCAGCATTTT. It encodes CASSPRTGWNQPQHF.

Only a few counts were recorded for this clonotype. The rearrangement links TRBV6-1 to TRBJ1-4, with D tentatively TRBD1 (5 bases). The V gene's germline CDR1 is MNHNS and CDR2 SASEGT. With 3 bases removed from V and 0 bases from J, the gap between germline ends came to 11 bases. The CDR3 has 16 residues. The CDR3 nucleotides are TGTGCCAGCAGTGATGGGGGGAAGACAACTAATGAAAAACTGTTTTTT. Protein sequence: CASSDGGKTTNEKLFF.

The CDR3 DNA is TGTGCCAGCAGCTGGGAAGGGACAGGCTGGCTTCGTGGCTACACCTTC. Its protein product is CASSWEGTGWLRGYTF. This rearrangement joins TRBV7-8 to TRBJ1-2; TRBD1 matches 8 bases. Per germline, CDR1 SGHVS and CDR2 FQNEAQ. J gave up 7 bases and V 4 bases, and 14 bases lay outside the gene matches. The CDR3 covers 16 residues.

The rearrangement joins TRBV6-2 or TRBV6-3 to TRBJ2-7; D possibly corresponds to TRBD2 (7 bases). CDR3 length: 15 residues. V was shortened by 6 bases and J by 5 bases, with 20 bases between the two germline ends. Germline assignment: CDR1 MNHEY and CDR2 SVGEGT. Here the CDR3 DNA reads TGTGCCAGCAGCCGGTGGGGGGGGGCGCCGAACGAGCAGTACTTC. Translating it yields CASSRWGGAPNEQYF.

The CDR3 coding sequence is TGTGCCAGCAGCCAGAGGGAAGGGAACACTGAAGCTTTCTTT. Translated, it gives CASSQREGNTEAFF. This sequence joins TRBV14 and TRBJ1-1, with D hard to call. This CDR3 is 14 amino acids long. Germline-derived CDR1 and CDR2 are SGHDN and FVKESK. V lost 3 bases to trimming and J lost 1 base, with 9 bases between them. Full variable domain (missing parts from reference TRBV14 and TRBJ1-1): EAGVTQFPSHSVIEKGQTVTLRCDPISGHDNLYWYRRVMGKEIKFLLHFVKESKQDESGMPNNRFLAERTGGTYSTLKVQPAELEDSGVYFCASSQREGNTEAFFGQGTRLTVV.

The table lists this clonotype with many counts. The chain carries TRBV7-6 and TRBJ1-6, with D tentatively TRBD1 (5 bases). Germline V gives CDR1 SGHVS, CDR2 FNYEAQ. This CDR3 has 15 amino acids. Between the trimmed V and J ends, which lost 3 bases and 7 bases, there was a span of 13 bases. In DNA, the CDR3 is TGTGCCAGCAGCTTGGGGACCCGGCGGAATTCACCCCTCCACTTT. This codes for CASSLGTRRNSPLHF.

V is TRBV20-1 and J is TRBJ2-2, with 8 bases matching TRBD1. CDR3 length: 16 amino acids. Germline CDR1 DFQATT, CDR2 SNEGSKA (reference sequence). The V and J ends lost 6 bases and 7 bases, in that order; junction bases with no gene match: 16. CDR3 amino acids: CSASSFTGGRDGELFF. The DNA for the CDR3 is TGCAGTGCCAGCAGCTTCACAGGGGGAAGGGACGGGGAGCTGTTTTTT.

Turning to this clonotype: One junction end does not reproduce the germline sequence, and a read error may be involved. The V and J genes are TRBV7-2 and TRBJ2-6; 10 bases line up with TRBD1. The CDR3 runs to 13 residues. CDR1 and CDR2 from the germline V gene are SGHTA and FQGNSA. The CDR3 loop reads CASRGTGVNVLTF. The CDR3 DNA reads TGTGCCAGCAGAGGGACAGGGGTCAACGTCCTGACTTTC.

This clonotype has a count of ten or more. The germline gene is not matched at one end of the junction; a read error may be the cause. V and J are TRBV5-1 and TRBJ1-1; D ambiguous. Germline CDR1 reads SGHRS; CDR2 reads YFSETQ. CDR3 length: 14 residues. CDR3: CASSLATVNTEAFF. The CDR3 DNA follows: TGTGCCAGCAGCTTAGCTACAGTGAACACTGAAGCTTTCTTT.

Of note for this clonotype: A much larger clone is a single base away; this may be a read error. The rearrangement uses TRBV20-1 and TRBJ2-7; 11 nucleotides match TRBD2. CDR1 is DFQATT and CDR2 is SNEGSKA in the germline V gene (reference sequence). The CDR3 runs 16 residues. The CDR3 protein is CSARDGSTSGTYEQCF. Here the CDR3 DNA reads TGCAGTGCTAGAGATGGTTCGACTAGCGGGACCTACGAGCAGTGCTTC.